This T cell receptor (beta chain) derives from a study of blood T cell repertoires in COVID-19. The wider study: Samples of COVID-19 (acute and convalescent) were obtained from the United States, Italy and Spain. PBMCs, B-cell-depleted T cells, or T cells were the source of the cDNA or gDNA that made up the material.

Per the study methods: Counts of nucleated cells, estimated from reference gene primer amplification, were obtained. Produced via immunoSEQ multiplex PCR; TCRdb's table is partial and in-frame only. The DNA was the basis for D and trimming; V, J and clone size are from that table. Of around 57,000 clones in the sample, around 87% were seen once. This TCR came from a man aged 45-65 years with active COVID-19. Material: peripheral blood.

DNA for the CDR3: TGTGCCAGCACCATACCGGGACAGTTATATCAGCCCCAGCATTTT. Encoded protein: CASTIPGQLYQPQHF. The V gene is TRBV28, the J gene TRBJ1-5; 7 nucleotides agree with TRBD1. Germline values: CDR1 MDHEN, CDR2 SYDVKM. The CDR3 covers 15 residues. The V gene end was trimmed by 7 bases and the J gene end by 5 bases; junction bases not matched to a gene: 11.